This T cell receptor (beta chain) originates from a study of cytomegalovirus exposure and HLA in healthy donors. Study-wide results and limits: It was about 150 TCR beta chains that were listed as cytomegalovirus-associated. One later analysis, an examination of the approximately 130 validation repertoires, found that first-cohort TCR clusters tended to co-occur in them. Rare TCR sequences predominated, though certain public TCRs were found in many donors. Three CMV-associated chains were confirmed in vitro to be specific for CMV antigens.

The CDR3 consists of 17 residues. With 4 bases clipped from V and 6 bases from J, the junction kept 15 bases outside the gene matches. CDR1 and CDR2 from the germline V gene are SGHTA and FQGNSA. With respect to this clone: The antigen is undetermined.

Using immunoSEQ multiplex PCR, the repertoire was profiled, and TCRdb retains in-frame clones only, with some absent. Of some 160,000 clones in the sample, approximately 91% were seen once. The sequence derives from a man aged 18 to 29 in good health and CMV-seronegative. The chain links TRBV7-2 to TRBJ2-5; 9 bases map to TRBD2. Sequenced sample: PBMCs. The CDR3 protein is CASSSPAGRGGGKTQYF. Written as DNA, the CDR3 is TGTGCCAGCAGCTCCCCCGCGGGTCGCGGGGGGGGCAAGACCCAGTACTTC.